This T cell receptor (beta chain) was identified during a study of OX40 agonist ivuxolimab in advanced cancers. Across the whole study: There were three patients with partial responses, one having hepatocellular carcinoma and two cutaneous melanoma.

Losses at the gene ends were 2 bases for V and 3 bases for J; bases not matched to a gene: 4. Germline CDR1 is SGHVS and CDR2 is FQNEAQ. The CDR3 runs to 15 residues. A history of autoimmune disease or systemic immunosuppression excluded patients. Clones were sequenced by immunoSEQ multiplex PCR, and TCRdb holds only the in-frame ones, with some missing. The sample has tens of thousands of clones; under 90% are singletons. The specimen was CD4+ or CD8+ T cells sorted from blood, collected in a trial of the OX40 agonist ivuxolimab. This clonotype was sampled from an adult with an advanced solid tumor such as melanoma, head and neck, liver or kidney cancer. The rearrangement joins TRBV7-8 to TRBJ2-1; 7 nucleotides match TRBD2. The CDR3 DNA reads TGTGCCAGCAGCTTACGCGGGAGAAGCTACAATGAGCAGTTCTTC. Protein sequence: CASSLRGRSYNEQFF.